This T cell receptor beta chain was observed in a study of T cell responses to AZD1222 COVID-19 vaccine. Broader study findings: Spike-specific TCR breadth and depth both grew after two AZD1222 doses. The donor cohort was predominantly white British with a female majority, and clonal diversity may have been underestimated. Only a handful of AZD1222 recipients were seropositive at baseline. Epitopes outside B.1.351 and B.1.1.7 mutated regions reportedly drew nearly half of spike TCRs.

Trimming took 2 bases from V and 0 from J, leaving 5 bases between them. The CDR3 totals 14 residues. The germline V gene has CDR1 MNHEY and CDR2 SVGAGI. Sequencing used immunoSEQ multiplex PCR; TCRdb keeps in-frame clones, though not all of them. Of about 120,000 clones in the sample, more than 80% are singletons; the top ten hold 3.1%. As for this clone: What it binds is not known.

The source of this sequence is an adult in good health. The V and J genes are TRBV6-5 and TRBJ1-3, with a possible D match to TRBD1 (5 bases). This specimen consisted of peripheral blood, obtained on day 0 of AZD1222 vaccination. The CDR3 spells CASSYDSSGNTIYF. The CDR3, as DNA: TGTGCCAGCAGTTACGACAGCTCTGGAAACACCATATATTTT.